This T cell receptor (beta chain) was obtained from a study of cytomegalovirus exposure and HLA in healthy donors. The study's findings and limits: Several of the most significant clusters appeared linked to common viral pathogens, based on a later analysis.

The ends lost 1 base at V and 4 bases at J; junction bases unmatched: 4. The CDR3 loop spans 16 amino acids. Germline CDR1 SGHAT, CDR2 FQNNGV. This clone was observed a handful of times. Its target is not known. The PCR ran on 60 Vbeta and 13 Jbeta primers. Study processing details: The authors later counted roughly 77 million unique TCR beta chains, some 9.9 million of them shared. Profiled with immunoSEQ multiplex PCR; TCRdb holds only in-frame clones, not every one. That table supplies the V and J calls and clone size; D and trimming were determined from the DNA. This table holds over 150,000 clones, less than 80% found once.

The V gene is TRBV11-2, the J gene TRBJ2-1; 10 nucleotides agree with TRBD2. Source material: PBMCs. This TCR was recovered from a man aged 35-49 years in good health and CMV-seronegative. The CDR3, as DNA: TGTGCCAGCAGCTTAGGTATAGCGGGGGGTTACAATGAGCAGTTCTTC. This sequence encodes CASSLGIAGGYNEQFF.